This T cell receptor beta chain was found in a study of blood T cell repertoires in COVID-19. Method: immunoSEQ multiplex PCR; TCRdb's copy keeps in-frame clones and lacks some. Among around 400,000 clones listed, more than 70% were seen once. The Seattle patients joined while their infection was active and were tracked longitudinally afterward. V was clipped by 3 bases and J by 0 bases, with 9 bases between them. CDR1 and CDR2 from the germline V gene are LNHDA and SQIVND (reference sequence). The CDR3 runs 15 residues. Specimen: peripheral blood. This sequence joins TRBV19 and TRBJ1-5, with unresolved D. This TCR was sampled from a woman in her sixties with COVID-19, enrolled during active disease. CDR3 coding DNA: TGTGCCAGTAGTATCTTTCTCGGTAGCAATCAGCCCCAGCATTTT. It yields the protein CASSIFLGSNQPQHF.